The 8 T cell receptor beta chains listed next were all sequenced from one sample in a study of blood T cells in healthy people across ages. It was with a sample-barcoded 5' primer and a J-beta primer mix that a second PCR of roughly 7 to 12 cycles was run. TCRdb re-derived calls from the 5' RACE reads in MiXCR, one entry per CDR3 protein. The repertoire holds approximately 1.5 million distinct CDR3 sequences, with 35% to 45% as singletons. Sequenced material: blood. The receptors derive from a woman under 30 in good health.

The CDR3 region has the DNA TGTGCCAGCACCAGTGAACGGGCGAATCCTGGCTACACCTTC. It specifies CASTSERANPGYTF. The chain couples TRBV7-2 to TRBJ1-2; D ambiguous. The CDR3 loop spans 14 amino acids. The germline gives CDR1 SGHTA, CDR2 FQGNSA. V was shortened by 7 bases and J by 7 bases, with 19 bases between the two germline ends.

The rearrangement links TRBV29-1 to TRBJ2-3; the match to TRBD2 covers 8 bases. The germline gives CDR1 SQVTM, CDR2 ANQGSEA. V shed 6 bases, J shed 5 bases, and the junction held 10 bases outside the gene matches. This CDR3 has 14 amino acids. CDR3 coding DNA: TGCAGCGTCCGGGGGGGAGCCCGGGGAGATACGCAGTATTTT. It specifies CSVRGGARGDTQYF.

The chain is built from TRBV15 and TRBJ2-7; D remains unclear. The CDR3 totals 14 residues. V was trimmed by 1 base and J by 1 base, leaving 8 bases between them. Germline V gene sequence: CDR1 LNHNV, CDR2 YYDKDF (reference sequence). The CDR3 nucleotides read TGTGCCACCAGCAGAGTAGTTCAGTCCTACGAGCAGTACTTC. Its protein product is CATSRVVQSYEQYF.

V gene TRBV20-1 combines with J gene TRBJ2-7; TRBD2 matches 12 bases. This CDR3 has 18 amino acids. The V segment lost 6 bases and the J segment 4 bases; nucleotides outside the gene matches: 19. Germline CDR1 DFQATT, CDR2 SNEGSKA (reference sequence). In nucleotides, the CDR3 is TGCAGTGCACGCGAAGCGGGGCTAGCGGGAGGGCCAGGATACGAGCAGTACTTC. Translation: CSAREAGLAGGPGYEQYF.

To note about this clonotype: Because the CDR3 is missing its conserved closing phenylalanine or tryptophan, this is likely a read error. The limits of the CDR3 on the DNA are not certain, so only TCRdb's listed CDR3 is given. CDR3 sequence reads: CASSEETGISPSIL. The rearrangement uses TRBV25-1 and TRBJ1-5; the DNA was not compared with TRBD1, the D call given in the table. The CDR3 extends over 14 residues, inclusive of both ends. In germline, CDR1 is MGHDK, CDR2 SYGVNS.

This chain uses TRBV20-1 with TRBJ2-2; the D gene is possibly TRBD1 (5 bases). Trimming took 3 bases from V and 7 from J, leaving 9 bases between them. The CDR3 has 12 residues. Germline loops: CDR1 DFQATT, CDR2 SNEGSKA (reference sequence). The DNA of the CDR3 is TGCAGTGCTAGTCAGGGCGGCGGGGAGCTGTTTTTT. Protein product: CSASQGGGELFF.

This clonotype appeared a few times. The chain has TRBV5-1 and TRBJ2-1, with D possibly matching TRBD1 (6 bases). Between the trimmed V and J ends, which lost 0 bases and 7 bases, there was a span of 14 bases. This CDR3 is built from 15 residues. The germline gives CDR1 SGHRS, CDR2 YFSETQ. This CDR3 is CASSLVQGARNEQFF. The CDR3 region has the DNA TGCGCCAGCAGCTTGGTACAGGGAGCTAGGAATGAGCAGTTCTTC.

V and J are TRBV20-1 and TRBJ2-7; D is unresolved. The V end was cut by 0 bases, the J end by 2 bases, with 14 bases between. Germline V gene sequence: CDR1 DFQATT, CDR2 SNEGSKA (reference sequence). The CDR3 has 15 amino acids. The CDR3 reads CSARDRASLPYEQYF. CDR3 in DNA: TGCAGTGCTAGAGATCGGGCCAGCCTTCCCTACGAGCAGTACTTC.